A single TCR beta chain is shown here with its context. Trimming stripped 0 bases from V and 8 bases from J, with 14 bases between. This CDR3 comprises 15 residues. Germline loops: CDR1 MNHNS, CDR2 SASEGT. This record comes from a study of T cell responses to AZD1222 COVID-19 vaccine. TCRdb's copy holds only in-frame clones and misses some; the assay was immunoSEQ multiplex PCR. The table includes more than 100,000 clones, approximately 88% detected once. This TCR was sampled from an adult in good health. This chain links TRBV6-1 with TRBJ1-5; perhaps TRBD1 as D (6 bases). This specimen was peripheral blood, taken on day 0 of AZD1222 vaccination. The chain's CDR3 is CASSEALRGIEPQHF. In nucleotides, the CDR3 is TGTGCCAGCAGTGAAGCCCTCAGGGGAATTGAGCCCCAGCATTTT.